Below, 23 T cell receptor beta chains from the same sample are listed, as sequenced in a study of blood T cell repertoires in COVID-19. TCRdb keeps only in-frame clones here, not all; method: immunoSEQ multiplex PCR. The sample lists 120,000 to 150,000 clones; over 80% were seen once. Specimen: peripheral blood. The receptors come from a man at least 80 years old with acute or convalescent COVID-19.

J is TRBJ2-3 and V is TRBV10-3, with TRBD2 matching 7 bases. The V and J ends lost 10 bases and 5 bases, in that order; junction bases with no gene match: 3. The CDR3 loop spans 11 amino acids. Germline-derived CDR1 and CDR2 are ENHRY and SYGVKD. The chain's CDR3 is CATGGQDTQYF. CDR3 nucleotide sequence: TGTGCCACGGGGGGTCAAGATACGCAGTATTTT.

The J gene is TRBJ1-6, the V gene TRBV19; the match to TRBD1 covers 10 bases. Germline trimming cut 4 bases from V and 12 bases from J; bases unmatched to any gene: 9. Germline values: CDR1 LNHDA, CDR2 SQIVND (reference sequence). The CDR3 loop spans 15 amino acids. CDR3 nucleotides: TGTGCCAGTAGTAATATCGACAGGGGGCTCGGACCCCTCCACTTT. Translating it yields CASSNIDRGLGPLHF. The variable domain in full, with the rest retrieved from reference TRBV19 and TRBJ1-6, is DGGITQSPKYLFRKEGQNVTLSCEQNLNHDAMYWYRQDPGQGLRLIYYSQIVNDFQKGDIAEGYSVSREKKESFPLTVTSAQKNPTAFYLCASSNIDRGLGPLHFGNGTRLTVT.

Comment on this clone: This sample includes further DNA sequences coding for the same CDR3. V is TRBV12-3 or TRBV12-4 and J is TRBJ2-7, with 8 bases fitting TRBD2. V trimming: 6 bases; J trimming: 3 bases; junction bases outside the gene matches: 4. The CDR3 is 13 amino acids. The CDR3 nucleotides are TGTGCCAGCAGCCTAGCGGGCGGCTACGAGCAGTACTTC. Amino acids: CASSLAGGYEQYF.

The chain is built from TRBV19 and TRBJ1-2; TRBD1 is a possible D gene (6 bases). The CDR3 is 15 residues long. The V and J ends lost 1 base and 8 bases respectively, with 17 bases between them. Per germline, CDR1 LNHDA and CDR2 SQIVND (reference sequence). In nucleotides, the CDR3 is TGTGCCAGTAGTATAGGGAGGACAGCGCCTGGCGGCTACACCTTC. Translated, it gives CASSIGRTAPGGYTF.

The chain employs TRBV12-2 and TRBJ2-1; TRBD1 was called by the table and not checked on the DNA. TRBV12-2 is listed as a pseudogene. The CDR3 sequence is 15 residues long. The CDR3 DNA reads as TGTGCAAGTCGCTATAGGGGGTTCCCGAACAATGAGCAGTTCTTC. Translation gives CASRYRGFPNNEQFF.

The DNA of the CDR3 is TGTGCCAGCAGTTTAGCCTCCCTAGCCAAAAACATTCAGTACTTC. It yields the protein CASSLASLAKNIQYF. The V gene is TRBV2, the J gene TRBJ2-4; D uncertain. The germline V and J ends were trimmed by 5 bases and 0 bases, with 11 bases remaining between them. The CDR3 is 15 amino acids. The germline CDR1 and CDR2 sequences are SNHLY and FYNNEI.

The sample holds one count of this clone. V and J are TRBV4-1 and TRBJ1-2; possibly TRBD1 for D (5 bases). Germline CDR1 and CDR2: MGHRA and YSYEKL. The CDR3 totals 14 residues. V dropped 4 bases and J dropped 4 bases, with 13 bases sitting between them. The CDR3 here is CASSLGRDSYGYTF. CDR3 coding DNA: TGCGCCAGCAGCCTCGGCCGGGACTCCTATGGCTACACCTTC.

The DNA for the CDR3 is TGTGCCAGCAGCCTCCGAGGGTTGTACCAAGAGACCCAGTACTTC. This codes for CASSLRGLYQETQYF. The J gene is TRBJ2-5, the V gene TRBV7-8; possibly TRBD2 for D (5 bases). This CDR3 is 15 amino acids long. Trimming pared 5 bases from V and 0 bases from J, leaving 13 bases between. Looked up from germline, CDR1 is SGHVS and CDR2 is FQNEAQ.

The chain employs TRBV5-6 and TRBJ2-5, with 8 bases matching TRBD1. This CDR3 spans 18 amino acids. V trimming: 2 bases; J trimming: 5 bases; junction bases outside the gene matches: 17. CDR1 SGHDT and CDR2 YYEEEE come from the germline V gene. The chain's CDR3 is CASSLELTAGQGMETQYF. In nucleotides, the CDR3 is TGTGCCAGCAGCTTAGAATTAACAGCAGGACAGGGTATGGAGACCCAGTACTTC.

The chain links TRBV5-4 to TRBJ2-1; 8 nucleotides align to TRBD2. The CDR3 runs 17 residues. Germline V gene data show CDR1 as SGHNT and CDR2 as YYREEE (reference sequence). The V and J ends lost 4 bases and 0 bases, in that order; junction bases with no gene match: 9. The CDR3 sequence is CASSLVSGASSYNEQFF. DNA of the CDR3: TGTGCCAGCAGCCTAGTTAGCGGGGCGAGCTCCTACAATGAGCAGTTCTTC.

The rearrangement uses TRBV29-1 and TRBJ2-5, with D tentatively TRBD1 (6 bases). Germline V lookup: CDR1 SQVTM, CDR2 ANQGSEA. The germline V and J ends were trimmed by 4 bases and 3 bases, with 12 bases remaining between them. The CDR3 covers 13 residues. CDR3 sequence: CSVGLTGKETQYF. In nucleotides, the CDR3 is TGCAGCGTTGGGCTAACAGGGAAAGAGACCCAGTACTTC.

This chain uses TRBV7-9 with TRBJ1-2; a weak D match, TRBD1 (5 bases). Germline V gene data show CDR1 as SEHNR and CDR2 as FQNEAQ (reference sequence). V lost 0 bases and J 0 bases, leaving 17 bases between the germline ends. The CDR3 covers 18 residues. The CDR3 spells CASSLAWGIDLTNYGYTF. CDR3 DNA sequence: TGTGCCAGCAGCTTAGCCTGGGGCATAGATCTAACTAACTATGGCTACACCTTC.

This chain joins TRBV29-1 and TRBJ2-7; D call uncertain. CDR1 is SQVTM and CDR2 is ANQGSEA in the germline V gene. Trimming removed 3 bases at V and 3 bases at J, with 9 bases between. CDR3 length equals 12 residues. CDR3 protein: CSVDSGGYEQYF. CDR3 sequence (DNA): TGCAGCGTTGATTCCGGTGGCTACGAGCAGTACTTC.

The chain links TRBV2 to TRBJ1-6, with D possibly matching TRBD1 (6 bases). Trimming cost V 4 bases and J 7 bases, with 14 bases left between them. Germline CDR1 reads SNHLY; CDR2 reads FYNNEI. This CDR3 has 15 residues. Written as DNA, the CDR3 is TGTGCCAGCAGTGTGGACAGCTTAAACAATTCACCCCTCCACTTT. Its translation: CASSVDSLNNSPLHF.

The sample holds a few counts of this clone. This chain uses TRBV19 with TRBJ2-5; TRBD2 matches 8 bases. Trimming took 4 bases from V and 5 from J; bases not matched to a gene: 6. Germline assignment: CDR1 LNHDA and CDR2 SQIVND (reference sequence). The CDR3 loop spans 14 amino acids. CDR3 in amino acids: CASSTGGGPETQYF. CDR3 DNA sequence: TGTGCCAGTAGTACCGGGGGGGGTCCTGAGACCCAGTACTTC.

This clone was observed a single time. DNA for the CDR3: TGCGCCAGCAGCCTGGGGCGGGGTGTCACCCATAACTATGGCTACACCTTC. It encodes CASSLGRGVTHNYGYTF. The chain uses TRBV5-1 and TRBJ1-2, with D perhaps matching TRBD1 (5 bases). Germline V gene lookup returns CDR1 SGHRS and CDR2 YFSETQ. The germline V and J ends were trimmed by 4 bases and 1 base, with 20 bases remaining between them. The CDR3 contains 17 residues.

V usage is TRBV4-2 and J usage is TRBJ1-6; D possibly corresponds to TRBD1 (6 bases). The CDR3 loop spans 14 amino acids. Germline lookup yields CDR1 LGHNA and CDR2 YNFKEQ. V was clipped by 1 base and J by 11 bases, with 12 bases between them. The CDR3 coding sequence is TGTGCCAGCAGCCAAGTGCAGGGGAGTCCACCCCTCCACTTT. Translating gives CASSQVQGSPPLHF.

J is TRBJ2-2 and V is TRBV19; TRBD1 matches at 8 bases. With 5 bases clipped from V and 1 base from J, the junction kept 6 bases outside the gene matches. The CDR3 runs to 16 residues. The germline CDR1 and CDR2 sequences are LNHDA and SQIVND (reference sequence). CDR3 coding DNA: TGTGCCAGTAGTGATACCGGGACAGGGAACACCGGGGAGCTGTTTTTT. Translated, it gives CASSDTGTGNTGELFF. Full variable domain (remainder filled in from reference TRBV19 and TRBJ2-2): DGGITQSPKYLFRKEGQNVTLSCEQNLNHDAMYWYRQDPGQGLRLIYYSQIVNDFQKGDIAEGYSVSREKKESFPLTVTSAQKNPTAFYLCASSDTGTGNTGELFFGEGSRLTVL.

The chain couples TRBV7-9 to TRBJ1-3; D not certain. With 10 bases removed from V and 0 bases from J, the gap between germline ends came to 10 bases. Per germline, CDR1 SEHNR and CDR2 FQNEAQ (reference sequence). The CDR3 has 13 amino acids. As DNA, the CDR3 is TGTGCCAACACGCCGAGCTCTGGAAACACCATATATTTT. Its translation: CANTPSSGNTIYF.

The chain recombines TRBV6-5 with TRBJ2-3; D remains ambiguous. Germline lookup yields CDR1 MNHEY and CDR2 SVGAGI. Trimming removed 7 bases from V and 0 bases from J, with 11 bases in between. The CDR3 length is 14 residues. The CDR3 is CASTSYKSTDTQYF. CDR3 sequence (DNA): TGTGCCAGCACCTCCTATAAGAGCACAGATACGCAGTATTTT.

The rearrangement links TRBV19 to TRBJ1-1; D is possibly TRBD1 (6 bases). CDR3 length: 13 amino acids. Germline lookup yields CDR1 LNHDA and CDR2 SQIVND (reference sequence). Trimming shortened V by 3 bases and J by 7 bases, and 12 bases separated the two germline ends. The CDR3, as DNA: TGTGCCAGTAGTATTTGGGGGGGCTATGAAGCTTTCTTT. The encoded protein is CASSIWGGYEAFF.

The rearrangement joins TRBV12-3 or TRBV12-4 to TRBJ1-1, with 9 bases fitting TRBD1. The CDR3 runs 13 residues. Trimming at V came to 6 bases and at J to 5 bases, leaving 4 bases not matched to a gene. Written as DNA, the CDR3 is TGTGCCAGCAGGGACAGGGGTCTGACTGAAGCTTTCTTT. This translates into CASRDRGLTEAFF.

CDR3 residues: CASSRDRATNTGELFF. CDR3 coding DNA: TGTGCCAGCAGTCGAGACAGAGCCACGAACACCGGGGAGCTGTTTTTT. This chain uses TRBV7-3 with TRBJ2-2; D might be TRBD1 (5 bases). Germline CDR1 reads SGHTA; CDR2 reads FQGTGA. Trimming removed 6 bases from V and 0 bases from J, with 14 bases in between. The CDR3 totals 16 residues. Complete variable domain (other parts from reference TRBV7-3 and TRBJ2-2): GAGVSQTPSNKVTEKGKYVELRCDPISGHTALYWYRQSLGQGPEFLIYFQGTGAADDSGLPNDRFFAVRPEGSVSTLKIQRTERGDSAVYLCASSRDRATNTGELFFGEGSRLTVL.